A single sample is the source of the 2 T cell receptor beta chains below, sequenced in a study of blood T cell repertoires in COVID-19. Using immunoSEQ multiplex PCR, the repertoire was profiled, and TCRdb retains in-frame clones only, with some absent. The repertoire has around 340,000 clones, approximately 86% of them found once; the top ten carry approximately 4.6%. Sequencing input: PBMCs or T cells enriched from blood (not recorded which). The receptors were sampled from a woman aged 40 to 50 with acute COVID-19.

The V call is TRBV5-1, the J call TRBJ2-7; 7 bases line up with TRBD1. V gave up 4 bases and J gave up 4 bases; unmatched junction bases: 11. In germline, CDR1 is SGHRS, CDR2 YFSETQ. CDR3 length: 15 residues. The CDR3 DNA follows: TGCGCCAGCAGCATATCCGGGACAGACTCTTACGAGCAGTACTTC. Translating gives CASSISGTDSYEQYF.

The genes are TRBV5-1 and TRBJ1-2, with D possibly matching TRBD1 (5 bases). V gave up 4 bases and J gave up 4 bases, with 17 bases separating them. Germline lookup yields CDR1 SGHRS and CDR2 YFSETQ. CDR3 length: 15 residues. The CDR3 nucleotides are TGCGCCAGCAGCGCCGACAGTCTAAAATCCTATGGCTACACCTTC. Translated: CASSADSLKSYGYTF.